This is a list of T cell receptor beta chains from one sample in a study of cytomegalovirus exposure and HLA in healthy donors. Repertoires were generated with immunoSEQ multiplex PCR, while TCRdb's copy carries only in-frame clones and drops some. Of roughly 97,000 clones detected, around three quarters appear once; the ten largest clones hold approximately 5.3%. Input material: PBMCs. These receptors came from a woman younger than 30 in good health and CMV-seropositive. The CDR3 runs from the conserved cysteine through the conserved F or W. Fields, in order: D gene, V gene, CDR3 length, clone size, J gene, CDR3 protein, CDR3 DNA. A D gene is named only where the DNA matches it firmly. Clone size, where shown, is once, few, many, or a class for clones that have expanded.

-,TRBV2,13,-,TRBJ2-1,CASKGESSNEQFF,TGTGCCAGCAAGGGAGAATCTTCGAATGAGCAGTTCTTC
-,TRBV6-5,14,-,TRBJ2-7,CASKKSGPNYEQYF,TGTGCCAGCAAAAAGAGCGGGCCAAACTACGAGCAGTACTTC
-,TRBV27,14,once,TRBJ2-7,CASSLGRIPYEQYF,TGTGCCAGCAGTTTGGGCAGGATACCCTACGAGCAGTACTTC
TRBD2,TRBV7-8,14,-,TRBJ2-7,CASSPGLAGVEQYF,TGTGCCAGCAGCCCGGGACTAGCGGGTGTCGAGCAGTACTTC
TRBD1,TRBV27,14,-,TRBJ2-7,CASSLQGDTYEQYF,TGTGCCAGCAGTCTCCAGGGGGATACGTACGAGCAGTACTTC
TRBD1,TRBV9,14,-,TRBJ2-7,CASSVGQFSYEQYF,TGTGCCAGCAGCGTGGGACAGTTCTCCTACGAGCAGTACTTC
TRBD1,TRBV10-1,11,once,TRBJ2-7,CASGQGQKQYF,TGCGCCAGCGGGCAGGGACAGAAGCAGTACTTC
TRBD2,TRBV2,15,-,TRBJ2-1,CASNQLAGGPNEQFF,TGTGCCAGCAACCAACTAGCGGGAGGGCCCAATGAGCAGTTCTTC
TRBD1,TRBV19,14,few,TRBJ2-3,CASKTGGSTDTQYF,TGTGCCAGTAAGACAGGGGGGTCCACAGATACGCAGTATTTT
TRBD2,TRBV5-6,15,once,TRBJ2-3,CASRATSGITDTQYF,TGTGCCAGCAGGGCGACTAGCGGGATAACAGATACGCAGTATTTT
-,TRBV7-3,15,-,TRBJ2-1,CASSLTAGLGNEQFF,TGTGCCAGCAGCTTAACCGCGGGTCTAGGGAATGAGCAGTTCTTC
-,TRBV30,13,-,TRBJ2-4,CAWKGGAKNIQYF,TGTGCCTGGAAAGGGGGAGCCAAAAACATTCAGTACTTC
TRBD2,TRBV29-1,13,-,TRBJ2-1,CSVGRTSSDEQFF,TGCAGCGTTGGTAGGACTAGCTCAGATGAGCAGTTCTTC
TRBD1,TRBV5-1,16,-,TRBJ2-3,CASSLDGRGLVDTQYF,TGCGCCAGCAGCTTGGACGGCAGGGGGCTAGTAGATACGCAGTATTTT
-,TRBV29-1,13,-,TRBJ2-7,CSVVPDSSYEQYF,TGCAGCGTTGTACCGGACTCTTCCTACGAGCAGTACTTC
-,TRBV4-1,13,-,TRBJ2-5,CASSRGPRETQYF,TGCGCCAGCAGTCGAGGGCCCCGTGAGACCCAGTACTTC
TRBD1,TRBV6-1,15,-,TRBJ2-7,CASSERTGPSDEQYF,TGTGCCAGCAGTGAGCGGACAGGGCCCTCGGACGAGCAGTACTTC
TRBD2,TRBV5-4,16,-,TRBJ2-1,CASRPQRDFSYNEQFF,TGTGCCAGCAGGCCTCAGCGGGACTTCTCCTACAATGAGCAGTTCTTC
TRBD2,TRBV11-2,14,-,TRBJ2-5,CASSVIAGGETQYF,TGTGCCAGCAGCGTCATAGCGGGAGGGGAGACCCAGTACTTC
-,TRBV27,14,-,TRBJ1-1,CASSLGSLNTEAFF,TGTGCCAGCAGTTTGGGCAGTCTAAACACTGAAGCTTTCTTT
TRBD2,TRBV30,14,-,TRBJ2-1,CAWRSGGLVNEQFF,TGTGCCTGGAGGTCGGGAGGTTTAGTCAATGAGCAGTTCTTC
-,TRBV27,15,-,TRBJ2-1,CASSFTGIAYNEQFF,TGTGCCAGCAGTTTCACAGGGATCGCCTACAATGAGCAGTTCTTC
TRBD2,TRBV5-1,16,-,TRBJ2-5,CASSPRLAGAGGEQYF,TGCGCCAGCAGCCCCCGTCTAGCGGGAGCTGGAGGGGAGCAGTACTTC
-,TRBV19,16,many,TRBJ2-1,CASSIGEGGSYNEQFF,TGTGCCAGTAGTATAGGTGAAGGGGGATCCTACAATGAGCAGTTCTTC
TRBD2,TRBV27,14,once,TRBJ2-5,CASSWGLTLETQYF,TGTGCCAGCAGTTGGGGACTAACCCTAGAGACCCAGTACTTC
TRBD2,TRBV5-1,16,-,TRBJ2-7,CASSLDPGLASYEQYF,TGCGCCAGCAGCTTGGACCCGGGACTAGCATCATACGAGCAGTACTTC
TRBD2,TRBV9,14,-,TRBJ2-1,CASSGTSTHNEQFF,TGTGCCAGCAGCGGGACTAGCACCCACAATGAGCAGTTCTTC
-,TRBV7-9,14,-,TRBJ2-6,CASSLGSGANVLTF,TGTGCCAGCAGCTTAGGCAGTGGGGCCAACGTCCTGACTTTC